This TCR beta chain was profiled in a study of graft-versus-host responses after intestinal transplantation. In the study overall: Transplants were multivisceral, liver-intestinal, or isolated intestinal. Every recipient had anti-thymocyte globulin induction and 3 to 4 years of tacrolimus plus steroids. Study observations and caveats: The highest levels of circulating GvH clones went along with early declines in HvG clones after transplant. Those patients showing graft-donor T cell macrochimerism displayed high graft-versus-host to host-versus-graft clonal ratios in allografts.

CDR1 LNHDA and CDR2 SQIVND come from the germline V gene (reference sequence). The CDR3 is made up of 12 amino acids. V lost 5 bases to trimming and J lost 5 bases, with 10 bases between them. Note on this clone: Its antigen is not known.

Assay used: immunoSEQ multiplex PCR; TCRdb lists only in-frame clones, some missing. This sample has tens of thousands of clones, with 90% to 95% found just once. The chain links TRBV19 to TRBJ2-7; D unclear. The sequence was obtained from a human patient who received an intestinal transplant, so some T cells may come from the graft donor. The input for sequencing was PBMCs, taken 66 days after intestinal transplant. The CDR3 reads CASSPGIHEQYF. The CDR3 nucleotides read TGTGCCAGTAGTCCGGGTATCCACGAGCAGTACTTC.